The 21 T cell receptor beta chains in this list originate from one sample, sequenced in a study of monozygotic twins with inflammatory bowel disease. No DNA is given; TCRdb re-called the 5' RACE reads and lists each CDR3 protein once. The sample has about 41,000 distinct CDR3 sequences; the top ten hold roughly 4.8%. Sample: blood. The source of these receptors is a human donor with ulcerative colitis or Crohn's disease, or a healthy co-twin of an affected twin (not recorded which).

The chain joins TRBV12-3 or TRBV12-4 to TRBJ2-3; TCRdb designates TRBD1, a call that cannot be tested without DNA. CDR3 length: 16 residues. The CDR3 loop reads CASSFVQGISTDTQYF.

The chain combines TRBV3-1 with TRBJ1-1; TCRdb picks TRBD1, but there is no DNA to check that call. Germline loops: CDR1 LGHDT, CDR2 YNNKEL (reference sequence). The CDR3 sequence is 11 residues long. Here the CDR3 reads CASSQAGEAFF.

This chain connects TRBV5-1 to TRBJ2-7; TCRdb calls TRBD1, which cannot be checked without DNA. This CDR3 has 15 amino acids. Per the germline V gene, CDR1 is SGHRS and CDR2 is YFSETQ. The CDR3 region is CASSFGAGGIYEQYF.

The chain combines TRBV7-2 with TRBJ1-5; TCRdb picks TRBD1, but there is no DNA to check that call. CDR1 and CDR2 (germline): SGHTA, FQGNSA. CDR3 size: 15 residues. The CDR3 sequence is CASSLFRGGNQPQHF.

Judged by frequency, this clonotype is medium-sized. The chain carries TRBV20-1 and TRBJ2-3; TCRdb picks TRBD2, but there is no DNA to check that call. Germline lookup yields CDR1 DFQATT and CDR2 SNEGSKA (reference sequence). This CDR3 has 13 amino acids. CDR3 sequence: CSASLHRENTQYF.

The CDR3 loop is CASLRDYTDTQYF. The chain combines TRBV7-2 with TRBJ2-3; as DNA is missing, the TRBD1 call by TCRdb cannot be tested. Germline CDR1 and CDR2: SGHTA and FQGNSA. The CDR3 is made up of 13 amino acids.

The rearrangement links TRBV28 to TRBJ1-1; with no DNA, the TCRdb D assignment of TRBD1 cannot be verified. Germline CDR1 is MDHEN and CDR2 is SYDVKM. The CDR3 covers 15 residues. CDR3 sequence reads: CASSSPRDGNTEAFF. Together with reference TRBV28 and TRBJ1-1, the CDR3 gives the full variable domain: DVKVTQSSRYLVKRTGEKVFLECVQDMDHENMFWYRQDPGLGLRLIYFSYDVKMKEKGDIPEGYSVSREKKERFSLILESASTNQTSMYLCASSSPRDGNTEAFFGQGTRLTVV.

The chain employs TRBV28 and TRBJ2-7; the D call from TCRdb, TRBD1, cannot be confirmed without DNA. The CDR3 runs to 13 residues. Germline-derived CDR1 and CDR2 are MDHEN and SYDVKM. CDR3 sequence reads: CASSQPRGGEQYF.

The chain joins TRBV11-2 to TRBJ2-5; TCRdb's assignment of TRBD2 cannot be checked, as there is no DNA. Per germline, CDR1 SGHAT and CDR2 FQNNGV. The CDR3 spans 15 residues. The CDR3 reads CASSLHPRAGETQYF.

The chain links TRBV20-1 to TRBJ2-3; TCRdb gives TRBD2 as the D gene, but with no DNA this cannot be confirmed. CDR1 is DFQATT and CDR2 is SNEGSKA in the germline V gene (reference sequence). This CDR3 is built from 15 residues. CDR3 sequence: CSARRDYRATDTQYF.

This chain links TRBV6-5 with TRBJ1-1; checking the TCRdb D call of TRBD1 is not possible without DNA. CDR3 length equals 13 residues. From germline, CDR1 is MNHEY and CDR2 SVGAGI. The CDR3 loop is CASSQTGYTEAFF.

The V call is TRBV5-1, the J call TRBJ2-1; the TCRdb D gene call, TRBD1, has no DNA to confirm it. The germline gives CDR1 SGHRS, CDR2 YFSETQ. There are 15 residues in the CDR3. The CDR3 sequence is CASSLDGTPGGEQFF. Full variable domain (missing parts from reference TRBV5-1 and TRBJ2-1): KAGVTQTPRYLIKTRGQQVTLSCSPISGHRSVSWYQQTPGQGLQFLFEYFSETQRNKGNFPGRFSGRQFSNSRSEMNVSTLELGDSALYLCASSLDGTPGGEQFFGPGTRLTVL.

The chain uses TRBV5-1 and TRBJ2-7; checking the TCRdb D call of TRBD2 is not possible without DNA. The germline gives CDR1 SGHRS, CDR2 YFSETQ. This CDR3 contains 15 residues. The CDR3 spells CASSLLAGASYEQYF.

The V and J genes are TRBV28 and TRBJ1-6. From germline, CDR1 is MDHEN and CDR2 SYDVKM. The CDR3 has 15 residues. CDR3: CASKAGSSYNSPLHF.

CDR3 sequence reads: CASGLGRKETQYF. V and J are TRBV12-5 and TRBJ2-5; the D gene TCRdb calls, TRBD1, cannot be checked with no DNA. The CDR3 is 13 amino acids. Germline loops: CDR1 LGHNT, CDR2 FRNRAP.

The chain's CDR3 is CATSREGLAGLGGEQFF. The genes are TRBV15 and TRBJ2-1; no DNA is available, so the TRBD2 call from TCRdb remains unchecked. CDR3 length equals 17 residues. Germline V lookup: CDR1 LNHNV, CDR2 YYDKDF (reference sequence).

The chain employs TRBV5-1 and TRBJ2-3; the D call of TRBD1 rests on TCRdb alone, since no DNA is present to check it. The CDR3 has 15 amino acids. Germline loops: CDR1 SGHRS, CDR2 YFSETQ. The chain's CDR3 is CASSSTGQSTDTQYF. Variable domain in full (rest from reference TRBV5-1 and TRBJ2-3): KAGVTQTPRYLIKTRGQQVTLSCSPISGHRSVSWYQQTPGQGLQFLFEYFSETQRNKGNFPGRFSGRQFSNSRSEMNVSTLELGDSALYLCASSSTGQSTDTQYFGPGTRLTVL.

This sequence joins TRBV6-1 and TRBJ2-7. Per the germline V gene, CDR1 is MNHNS and CDR2 is SASEGT. The length of the CDR3 is 14 residues. CDR3 loop: CASSESLNSYEQYF.

V is TRBV5-4 and J is TRBJ1-1; as DNA is missing, the TRBD1 call by TCRdb cannot be tested. The germline CDR1 and CDR2 sequences are SGHNT and YYREEE (reference sequence). The CDR3 length is 14 residues. This CDR3 is CASSPSGYQTEAFF. The whole variable domain, remainder taken from reference TRBV5-4 and TRBJ1-1, is ETGVTQSPTHLIKTRGQQVTLRCSSQSGHNTVSWYQQALGQGPQFIFQYYREEENGRGNFPPRFSGLQFPNYSSELNVNALELDDSALYLCASSPSGYQTEAFFGQGTRLTVV.

The V and J genes are TRBV28 and TRBJ2-7; TCRdb lists TRBD2, though no DNA is available to test this call. This CDR3 region has 15 residues. CDR1 is MDHEN and CDR2 is SYDVKM in the germline V gene. The CDR3: CASSLKMLAEYEQYF.

This CDR3 reads CASSHGQGAHGANVLTF. The chain recombines TRBV7-6 with TRBJ2-6; absent DNA, TCRdb's TRBD1 call cannot be checked. The CDR3 totals 17 residues. Germline CDR1 reads SGHVS; CDR2 reads FNYEAQ.